The present TCR beta chain was sequenced within a study of blood T cells in healthy people across ages. Study outcomes and limitations: Long-lived and aged donors differed, with more naive CD4+ cells and higher diversity in the long-lived.

A second 7 to 11 cycle PCR used barcoded and J-beta primers. TCRdb re-analysed the 5' RACE reads in MiXCR, keeping a single row per CDR3 protein. Of some 1.5 million distinct CDR3 sequences in the sample, roughly 43% were seen once. Trimming cost V 3 bases and J 5 bases; bases outside gene matches: 7. The CDR3 is 15 amino acids. Germline lookup yields CDR1 DFQATT and CDR2 SNEGSKA (reference sequence). In regard to this clonotype: Its antigen is unidentified.

Specimen: blood. The sequence was collected from a woman under 30 in good health. The chain joins TRBV20-1 to TRBJ1-4; 9 nucleotides line up with TRBD1. CDR3 sequence (DNA): TGCAGTGCTAGTCAACAGGGGGCGCGGAATGAAAAACTGTTTTTT. This encodes CSASQQGARNEKLFF.